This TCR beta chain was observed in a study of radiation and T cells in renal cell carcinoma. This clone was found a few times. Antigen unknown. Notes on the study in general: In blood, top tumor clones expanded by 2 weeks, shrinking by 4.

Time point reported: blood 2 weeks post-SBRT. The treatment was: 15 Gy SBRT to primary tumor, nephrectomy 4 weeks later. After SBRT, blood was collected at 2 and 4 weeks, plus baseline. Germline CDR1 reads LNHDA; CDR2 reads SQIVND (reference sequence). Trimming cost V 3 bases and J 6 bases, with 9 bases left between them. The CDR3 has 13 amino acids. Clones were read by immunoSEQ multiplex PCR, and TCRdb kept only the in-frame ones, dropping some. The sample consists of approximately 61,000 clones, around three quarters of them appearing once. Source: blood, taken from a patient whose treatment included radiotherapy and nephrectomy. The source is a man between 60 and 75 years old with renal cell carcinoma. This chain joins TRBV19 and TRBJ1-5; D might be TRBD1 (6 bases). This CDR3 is CASSMRGAQPQHF. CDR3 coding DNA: TGTGCCAGTAGTATGAGGGGGGCTCAGCCCCAGCATTTT.